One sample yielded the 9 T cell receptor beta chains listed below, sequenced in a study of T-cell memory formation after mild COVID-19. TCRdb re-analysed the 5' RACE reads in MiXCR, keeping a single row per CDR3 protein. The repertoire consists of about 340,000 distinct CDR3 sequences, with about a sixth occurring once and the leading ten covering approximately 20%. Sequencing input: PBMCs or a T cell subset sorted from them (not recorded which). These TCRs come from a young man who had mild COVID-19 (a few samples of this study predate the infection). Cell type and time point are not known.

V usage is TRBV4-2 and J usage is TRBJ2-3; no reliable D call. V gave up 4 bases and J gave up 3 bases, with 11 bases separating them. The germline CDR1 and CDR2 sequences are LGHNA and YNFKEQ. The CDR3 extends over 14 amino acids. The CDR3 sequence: CASSRTPGTDTQYF. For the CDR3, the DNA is TGTGCCAGCAGCCGGACCCCCGGAACAGATACGCAGTATTTT.

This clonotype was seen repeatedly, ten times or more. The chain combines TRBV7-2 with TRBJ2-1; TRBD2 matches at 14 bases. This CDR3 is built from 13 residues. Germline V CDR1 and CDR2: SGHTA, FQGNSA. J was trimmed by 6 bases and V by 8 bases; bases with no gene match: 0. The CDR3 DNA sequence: TGTGCCAGCGGGACTAGCGGGGGCAATGAGCAGTTCTTC. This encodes CASGTSGGNEQFF.

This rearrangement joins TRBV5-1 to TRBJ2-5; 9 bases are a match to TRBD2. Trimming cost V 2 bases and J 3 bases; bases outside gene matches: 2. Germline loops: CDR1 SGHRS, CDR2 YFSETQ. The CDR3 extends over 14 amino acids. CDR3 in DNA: TGCGCCAGCAGCTTAGGGACTAGCAAAGAGACCCAGTACTTC. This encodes CASSLGTSKETQYF.

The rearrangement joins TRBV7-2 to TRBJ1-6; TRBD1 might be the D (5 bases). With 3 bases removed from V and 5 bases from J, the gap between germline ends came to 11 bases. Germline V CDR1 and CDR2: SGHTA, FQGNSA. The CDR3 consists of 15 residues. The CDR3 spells CASSFARGDNSPLHF. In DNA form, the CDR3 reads TGTGCCAGCAGCTTTGCGAGGGGTGATAATTCACCCCTCCACTTT.

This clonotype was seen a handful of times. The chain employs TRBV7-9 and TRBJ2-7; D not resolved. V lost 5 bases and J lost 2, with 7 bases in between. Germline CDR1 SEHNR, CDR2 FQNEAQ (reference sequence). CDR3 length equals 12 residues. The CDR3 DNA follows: TGTGCCAGCAGCCCGAGCGCCTACGAGCAGTACGTC. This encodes CASSPSAYEQYV.

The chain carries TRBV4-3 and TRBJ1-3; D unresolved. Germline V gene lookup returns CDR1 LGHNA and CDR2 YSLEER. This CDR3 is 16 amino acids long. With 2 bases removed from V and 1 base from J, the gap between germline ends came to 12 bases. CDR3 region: CASSQTIRISGNTIYF. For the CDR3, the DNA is TGCGCCAGCAGCCAAACCATAAGGATATCTGGAAACACCATATATTTT.

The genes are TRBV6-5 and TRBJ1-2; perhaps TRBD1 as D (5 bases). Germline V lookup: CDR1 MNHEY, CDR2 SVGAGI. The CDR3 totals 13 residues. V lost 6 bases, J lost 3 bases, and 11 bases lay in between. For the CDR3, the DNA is TGTGCCAGCAGCTCGACAGAGCACTATGGCTACACCTTC. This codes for CASSSTEHYGYTF.

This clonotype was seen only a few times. This CDR3 reads CASSYTPGERRTQYF. The DNA for the CDR3 is TGTGCCAGCAGTTACACACCGGGGGAGAGGAGAACGCAGTATTTT. The genes are TRBV6-6 and TRBJ2-3; a possible D gene is TRBD2 (6 bases). This CDR3 has 15 amino acids. V lost 2 bases and J 9 bases, leaving 18 bases between the germline ends. Per germline, CDR1 MNHNY and CDR2 SVGAGI (reference sequence).

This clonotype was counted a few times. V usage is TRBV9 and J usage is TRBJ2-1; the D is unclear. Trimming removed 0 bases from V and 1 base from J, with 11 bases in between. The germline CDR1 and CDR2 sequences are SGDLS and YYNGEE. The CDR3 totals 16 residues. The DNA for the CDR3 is TGTGCCAGCAGCGTAGCTGGGGTGGTTTCCTACAATGAGCAGTTCTTC. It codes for CASSVAGVVSYNEQFF.